What follows are 10 T cell receptor beta chains derived from one specimen sequenced in a study of T cell responses to AZD1222 COVID-19 vaccine. Sequencing used immunoSEQ multiplex PCR; TCRdb keeps in-frame clones, though not all of them. This sample carries 65,000 to 85,000 clones, nearly 90% of them seen once, and the ten largest clones take approximately 10%. The sample in question was peripheral blood, obtained on day 0 of AZD1222 vaccination. The source of these receptors is an adult in good health.

V is TRBV29-1 and J is TRBJ1-2, with D possibly TRBD1 on 5 matching bases. Between the trimmed V and J ends, which lost 3 bases and 1 base, there was a span of 12 bases. Germline loops: CDR1 SQVTM, CDR2 ANQGSEA. This CDR3 region has 14 residues. The CDR3 here is CSVDGQGLNYGYTF. The CDR3 DNA sequence: TGCAGCGTTGATGGGCAGGGCCTTAACTATGGCTACACCTTC.

The chain carries TRBV5-5 and TRBJ1-1; D is uncertain. Trimming removed 1 base at V and 2 bases at J, with 9 bases between. This CDR3 contains 14 residues. Germline CDR1 is SGHKS and CDR2 is YYEKEE (reference sequence). CDR3 DNA: TGTGCCAGCAGCTTGTGGCAGGTTAACACTGAAGCTTTCTTT. It translates to CASSLWQVNTEAFF.

The chain combines TRBV5-1 with TRBJ1-2; TRBD1 matches at 7 bases. Germline trimming cut 3 bases from V and 3 bases from J; bases unmatched to any gene: 2. Germline CDR1 reads SGHRS; CDR2 reads YFSETQ. CDR3 length equals 13 residues. The CDR3 reads CASSSQGDYGYTF. DNA of the CDR3: TGCGCCAGCAGCTCTCAGGGGGACTATGGCTACACCTTC.

This chain joins TRBV5-1 and TRBJ2-3; 7 bases agree with TRBD2. Germline values: CDR1 SGHRS, CDR2 YFSETQ. V gave up 4 bases and J gave up 2 bases; unmatched junction bases: 13. The CDR3 totals 17 residues. The CDR3 region is CASSRGPSAGVTDTQYF. CDR3 bases: TGCGCCAGCAGCCGGGGCCCCTCGGCGGGGGTCACAGATACGCAGTATTTT.

This rearrangement joins TRBV3-1 (or the pseudogene TRBV3-2) to TRBJ1-1, with D possibly being TRBD1 (5 bases). Germline-derived CDR1 and CDR2 are LGHDT and YNNKEL (reference sequence). This CDR3 is 13 amino acids long. Trimming removed 6 bases at V and 0 bases at J, with 8 bases between. CDR3 region: CASRSRVNTEAFF. Here the CDR3 DNA reads TGTGCCAGCAGGAGCAGGGTGAACACTGAAGCTTTCTTT.

This clone appeared a single time. The chain has TRBV19 and TRBJ2-5; D remains ambiguous. Germline CDR1 is LNHDA and CDR2 is SQIVND (reference sequence). The CDR3 is 14 residues long. Trimming left V 3 bases short and J 1 base short, with 9 bases between. This CDR3 reads CASSMEGGQETQYF. The CDR3 DNA sequence: TGTGCCAGTAGTATGGAAGGCGGCCAAGAGACCCAGTACTTC.

Details on this clone: The identical CDR3 is also encoded by other nucleotide sequences in the sample. As DNA, the CDR3 is TGTGCCAGCAGCTTCAGGGGAAGCGGCTCCTACAATGAGCAGTTCTTC. This codes for CASSFRGSGSYNEQFF. The rearrangement uses TRBV11-2 and TRBJ2-1; weak D call: TRBD1 (6 bases). The ends were cut back, 3 bases at V and 0 bases at J, with 12 bases in the middle. The CDR3 extends over 16 amino acids. Germline CDR1 is SGHAT and CDR2 is FQNNGV.

The DNA for the CDR3 is TGTGCCAGCAGCCCCCCCTCTGGGGGCGGAGGCGAGCAGTACTTC. This gives the protein CASSPPSGGGGEQYF. The rearrangement links TRBV3-1 (or the pseudogene TRBV3-2) to TRBJ2-7; the D gene is possibly TRBD1 (6 bases). Germline V lookup: CDR1 LGHDT, CDR2 YNNKEL (reference sequence). The V gene lost 4 bases and the J gene lost 6 bases, with 19 bases spanning the gap. This CDR3 comprises 15 residues.

The chain links TRBV5-1 to TRBJ1-1; D is possibly TRBD1 (6 bases). The V and J ends lost 4 bases and 4 bases respectively, with 14 bases between them. Germline loops: CDR1 SGHRS, CDR2 YFSETQ. The CDR3 is made up of 14 amino acids. In DNA form, the CDR3 reads TGCGCCAGCAGCCCTAGGGGGGCGTTCACTGAAGCTTTCTTT. Its translation is CASSPRGAFTEAFF. Supplemented by reference TRBV5-1 and TRBJ1-1, the full variable domain reads KAGVTQTPRYLIKTRGQQVTLSCSPISGHRSVSWYQQTPGQGLQFLFEYFSETQRNKGNFPGRFSGRQFSNSRSEMNVSTLELGDSALYLCASSPRGAFTEAFFGQGTRLTVV.

This clone was detected only once. The V and J genes are TRBV3-1 (or the pseudogene TRBV3-2) and TRBJ2-5, with 7 positions matching TRBD2. Germline values: CDR1 LGHDT, CDR2 YNNKEL (reference sequence). This CDR3 has 14 amino acids. Trimming took 4 bases from V and 5 from J; bases not matched to a gene: 7. CDR3 loop: CASSPRGDGETQYF. CDR3 sequence (DNA): TGTGCCAGCAGCCCCCGGGGGGATGGGGAGACCCAGTACTTC.